This TCR beta chain was obtained from a study of blood T cell repertoires in COVID-19. Here immunoSEQ multiplex PCR was the method, and the copy in TCRdb shows in-frame clones only, minus some. Here the sample spans roughly 330,000 clones, 80% to 90% being singletons. The V end lost 1 base, the J end lost 2 bases, and 8 bases lay between the germline ends. Germline-derived CDR1 and CDR2 are MGHRA and YSYEKL. This CDR3 comprises 14 residues. This chain connects TRBV4-1 to TRBJ1-2; tentatively, D is TRBD1 (6 bases). Sequenced input: PBMCs or T cells enriched from blood (not recorded which). This sequence was found in a young man who had recovered from COVID-19. CDR3 amino acids: CASSQGQVNYGYTF. In DNA form, the CDR3 reads TGCGCCAGCAGCCAAGGACAGGTCAACTATGGCTACACCTTC.